This TCR beta chain was sequenced for a study of T cell changes during pregnancy in multiple sclerosis. CDR3 length: 17 amino acids. Germline lookup yields CDR1 SGHRS and CDR2 YFSETQ. Trimming at V came to 1 base and at J to 1 base, leaving 9 bases not matched to a gene. The method was immunoSEQ multiplex PCR; TCRdb's version includes in-frame clones alone and lacks a portion of them. The table lists tens of thousands of clones, around 90% of them singletons. Sample: CD4+ T cells from peripheral blood mononuclear cells, taken in the second trimester of pregnancy. This TCR derives from a female donor with multiple sclerosis, enrolled in a pregnancy study. The chain carries TRBV5-1 and TRBJ2-5; 8 bases map to TRBD2. The CDR3 protein is CASSLYGGGRIQETQYF. The CDR3, as DNA: TGCGCCAGCAGCTTGTACGGGGGCGGGAGGATCCAAGAGACCCAGTACTTC.